This TCR beta chain was found in a study of technical replicates of blood from a handful of donors. Libraries were prepared by immunoSEQ multiplex PCR; TCRdb keeps only in-frame clonotypes and omits some of them. This table has 44,000 or so clones, approximately 90% appearing once. Looked up from germline, CDR1 is SGHDN and CDR2 is FVKESK. The CDR3 sequence is 17 residues long. V lost 4 bases, J lost 0 bases, and 19 bases lay in between. The sample taken for sequencing was PBMCs. The V gene is TRBV14, the J gene TRBJ2-7, with a possible D match to TRBD1 (6 bases). The sequence came from a human donor in good health. Some clones in this sample may be carry-over from other donors' samples. The chain's CDR3 is CASSRGRGPLSSYEQYF. CDR3 nucleotide sequence: TGTGCCAGCAGCCGAGGCAGGGGACCCCTTAGCTCCTACGAGCAGTACTTC.